These 5 T cell receptor beta chains share one sample of origin, sequenced in a study of blood T cell repertoires in COVID-19. Assay used: immunoSEQ multiplex PCR; TCRdb lists only in-frame clones, some missing. The table includes some 130,000 clones, around 89% detected once. Sequencing input: peripheral blood. These receptors were obtained from a man aged 45-65 years with acute or convalescent COVID-19.

Of note for this clone: This specimen includes other DNA sequences encoding the same CDR3. The J gene is TRBJ2-1, the V gene TRBV9; D remains ambiguous. Germline V lookup: CDR1 SGDLS, CDR2 YYNGEE. The germline V and J ends were trimmed by 0 bases and 9 bases, with 4 bases remaining between them. The CDR3 is 11 residues long. CDR3 bases: TGTGCCAGCAGCGTAGCAGGTGAGCAGTTCTTC. This gives the protein CASSVAGEQFF.

The chain links TRBV5-1 to TRBJ1-4; possibly TRBD1 for D (5 bases). This CDR3 has 15 residues. V lost 5 bases and J lost 1, with 12 bases in between. Germline V CDR1 and CDR2: SGHRS, YFSETQ. CDR3 DNA: TGCGCCAGCAGGGGAGGGGTCGTAACTAATGAAAAACTGTTTTTT. Residues: CASRGGVVTNEKLFF.

The rearrangement uses TRBV7-9 and TRBJ1-5, with D perhaps matching TRBD1 (6 bases). V gave up 5 bases and J gave up 4 bases, with 9 bases separating them. Germline V CDR1 and CDR2: SEHNR, FQNEAQ (reference sequence). This CDR3 is 13 amino acids long. For the CDR3, the DNA is TGTGCCAGCAGCCACGGACAGAATCAGCCCCAGCATTTT. Translation gives CASSHGQNQPQHF.

V gene TRBV7-6 combines with J gene TRBJ1-2; TRBD1 agrees at 8 bases. With V trimmed by 5 bases and J by 4 bases, 3 bases remained unmatched. The CDR3 runs 13 residues. CDR1 and CDR2 from the germline V gene are SGHVS and FNYEAQ. CDR3 in amino acids: CASSSTGGYGYTF. The CDR3 coding sequence is TGTGCCAGCAGCAGTACAGGGGGCTATGGCTACACCTTC.

Here the CDR3 reads CASSLMGLAVSSTDTQYF. The CDR3 nucleotides are TGTGCCAGCAGTTTAATGGGACTAGCGGTTAGTAGCACAGATACGCAGTATTTT. The V and J genes are TRBV27 and TRBJ2-3; TRBD2 agrees at 11 bases. The CDR3 is 18 residues long. Germline V gives CDR1 MNHEY, CDR2 SMNVEV (reference sequence). Germline trimming cut 2 bases from V and 0 bases from J; bases unmatched to any gene: 7.